A single sample is the source of the 12 T cell receptor beta chains below, sequenced in a study of blood T cell repertoires in COVID-19. Produced via immunoSEQ multiplex PCR; TCRdb's table is partial and in-frame only. The sample has 25,000 to 30,000 clones; roughly 80% are singletons. The specimen was peripheral blood. Receptors were obtained from a human donor in a cohort sampled during active COVID-19.

The chain uses TRBV27 and TRBJ2-5; 9 nucleotides align to TRBD1. V gave up 8 bases and J gave up 6 bases; unmatched junction bases: 7. The CDR3 has 13 residues. Germline V gene sequence: CDR1 MNHEY, CDR2 SMNVEV (reference sequence). DNA of the CDR3: TGTGCCAGCGGGGGGACAGGGTTACAGACCCAGTACTTC. Translating it yields CASGGTGLQTQYF.

The chain employs TRBV5-8 and TRBJ2-7; D is perhaps TRBD1 (5 bases). CDR3 size: 14 residues. The V and J ends lost 0 bases and 6 bases respectively, with 13 bases between them. Germline V lookup: CDR1 SGHTS, CDR2 YDEGEE. In DNA, the CDR3 is TGTGCCAGCAGCTTGGTCGCAGGGTTCGGCGAGCAGTACTTC. It codes for CASSLVAGFGEQYF.

V is TRBV6-2 or TRBV6-3 and J is TRBJ2-5; D is possibly TRBD1 (5 bases). This CDR3 comprises 14 residues. The germline gives CDR1 MNHEY, CDR2 SVGEGT. Trimming removed 6 bases at V and 7 bases at J, with 18 bases between. The CDR3, as DNA: TGTGCCAGCAGCCGTGGGGCGGCCCCGGGGACCCAGTACTTC. This translates into CASSRGAAPGTQYF.

This clone appeared a single time. The V and J genes are TRBV7-9 and TRBJ2-1; 12 nucleotides match TRBD1. The junction had 6 bases not matched to a gene; V was cut back by 5 bases and J by 4 bases. Germline loops: CDR1 SEHNR, CDR2 FQNEAQ (reference sequence). The CDR3 consists of 16 residues. The CDR3 DNA is TGTGCCAGCAGCGAGCCGGGACAGGGGGCTTACAATGAGCAGTTCTTC. Its protein product is CASSEPGQGAYNEQFF.

A few counts support this clone. The CDR3 DNA reads as TGTGCCAGCAGCTTGGAGAGTAACTATGGCTACACCTTC. Protein sequence: CASSLESNYGYTF. The V and J genes are TRBV5-4 and TRBJ1-2, with D uncertain. V gave up 0 bases and J gave up 1 base, with 4 bases separating them. The germline gives CDR1 SGHNT, CDR2 YYREEE (reference sequence). The CDR3 spans 13 residues.

This clone turned up a few times. The genes are TRBV5-1 and TRBJ2-5; 10 bases match TRBD2. The ends lost 0 bases at V and 3 bases at J; junction bases unmatched: 2. The CDR3 consists of 15 residues. Germline assignment: CDR1 SGHRS and CDR2 YFSETQ. The CDR3, as DNA: TGCGCCAGCAGCTTGGTCACTAGCGGGAAAGAGACCCAGTACTTC. This codes for CASSLVTSGKETQYF.

V usage is TRBV7-9 and J usage is TRBJ1-1; weak D call: TRBD1 (5 bases). The CDR3 has 17 residues. Germline V gene sequence: CDR1 SEHNR, CDR2 FQNEAQ (reference sequence). V lost 1 base to trimming and J lost 4 bases, with 19 bases between them. In nucleotides, the CDR3 is TGTGCCAGCAGCTTAGGCGCGGGGGAGGGTCGGGGCACTGAAGCTTTCTTT. This translates into CASSLGAGEGRGTEAFF.

This chain uses TRBV7-8 with TRBJ2-7; a possible D gene is TRBD1 (6 bases). The length of the CDR3 is 15 residues. V was cut by 2 bases and J by 4 bases, with 15 bases left in between. Germline CDR1 SGHVS, CDR2 FQNEAQ. The CDR3 DNA sequence: TGTGCCAGCAGCTTATACCAGGGGCCCCAATACGAGCAGTACTTC. It yields the protein CASSLYQGPQYEQYF.

The CDR3 sequence is CATSDLTSGGNEQFF. The CDR3 DNA reads as TGTGCCACCAGTGATTTAACTAGCGGGGGGAATGAGCAGTTCTTC. The rearrangement uses TRBV24-1 and TRBJ2-1; 12 bases agree with TRBD2. Germline V CDR1 and CDR2: KGHDR, SFDVKD. The V gene end was trimmed by 1 base and the J gene end by 7 bases; junction bases not matched to a gene: 1. The CDR3 totals 15 residues.

This clone was detected only once. The V gene is TRBV3-1 (or the pseudogene TRBV3-2), the J gene TRBJ2-7; D gene unclear. Trimming took off 1 base at V and 3 bases at J, with 13 bases between the two ends. Germline CDR1 reads LGHDT; CDR2 reads YNNKEL (reference sequence). The CDR3 is 15 residues long. CDR3 sequence (DNA): TGTGCCAGCAGCCAAGGTTCGATAGCTGGCTACGAGCAGTACTTC. Translation: CASSQGSIAGYEQYF.

The chain recombines TRBV24-1 with TRBJ2-5; no firm D call. Germline V gives CDR1 KGHDR, CDR2 SFDVKD. V was pared by 3 bases and J by 2 bases, with 18 bases between. The CDR3 runs to 17 residues. CDR3 protein: CATSDAVVGQNQETQYF. The CDR3 DNA sequence: TGTGCCACCAGTGATGCCGTCGTTGGGCAAAATCAAGAGACCCAGTACTTC.

J is TRBJ2-7 and V is TRBV6-2 or TRBV6-3; 8 positions match TRBD2. Germline loops: CDR1 MNHEY, CDR2 SVGEGT. V lost 2 bases to trimming and J lost 1 base; unmatched junction nucleotides: 4. There are 15 residues in the CDR3. The CDR3 region is CASSYEASGSYEQYF. The CDR3 coding sequence is TGTGCCAGCAGTTACGAGGCTAGCGGGTCCTACGAGCAGTACTTC.